This entry features one T cell receptor (beta chain) sequence. This clonotype was detected many times. There is no known antigen for this receptor. No per-base quality is available; no much larger clone lies one base away. In the paper's terms, the treatment or condition label means: allogeneic hematopoietic cell transplantation with graft depleted of TCRalphabeta T cells and CD19 B cells. Transplant recipients were children who received TCRalphabeta/CD19-depleted allogeneic hematopoietic cell grafts. The entry originates in a study of T-cell reconstitution after alpha-beta-depleted transplantation in children (dated by TCRdb to the mid-2010s). A note on the overall study: T-cell immune reconstitution after TCRalphabeta/CD19-depleted allogeneic hematopoietic cell transplantation in children was quantitatively tracked in the study by means of TCR repertoire profiling. Results and caveats for the whole study, not just this receptor: In some patients, the high TCRbeta diversity seen at day 60 was put down to recipient T cells and intrathymic progenitors that had survived conditioning. Over the following months the frequencies of hyperexpanded clones went down, and after one year T-cell counts and TCRbeta diversity were mostly credited to newly produced T cells. About two months after transplant, the apparently early recovery of alphabetaT-cell counts reportedly depended on just several hundred clones that had expanded rapidly and came from non-depleted graft cells.

Library prep was done by PCR. Sequencing instrument: Illumina HiSeq 2500. Molecular barcoding was employed in the preparation of TCR libraries, with unique molecular identifiers being used to normalize TCRbeta repertoire quantification. TCRdb reran the public reads through fastp at Q25 and MiXCR, keeping productive beta chains. Each entry merges the rows of one CDR3 protein and shows their most common DNA and genes. This sample lists 780,000 or so distinct CDR3 sequences; roughly 15% were detected once. Clones ranked in the top ten supply approximately 5% of the sample. Trimming takes 8 bases from V and 3 bases from J, and the germline ends sit 18 bases apart. From a lookup of the germline V gene, CDR1 and CDR2 are SQVTM and ANQGSEA. Inclusive of the bounding cysteine and phenylalanine, the CDR3 is 14 residues long. The kept DNA is CDR3 alone, 42 bases in frame from the first base.

The chain couples TRBV29-1 to TRBJ2-3; the D region may be TRBD1 or TRBD2, each matching 7 bases equally. The sample consisted of PBMCs, mostly from graft donor cells, taken 360 days after TCRalphabeta/CD19-depleted stem cell transplant. The sequence was obtained from a male patient younger than 18 who had a stem cell transplant for acute lymphoblastic leukemia, so the T cells may come from the graft donor. This receptor has the CDR3 CSTTGGQITDTQYF. Read as DNA, the sequence is TGCAGCACTACGGGGGGACAGATAACAGATACGCAGTATTTT.